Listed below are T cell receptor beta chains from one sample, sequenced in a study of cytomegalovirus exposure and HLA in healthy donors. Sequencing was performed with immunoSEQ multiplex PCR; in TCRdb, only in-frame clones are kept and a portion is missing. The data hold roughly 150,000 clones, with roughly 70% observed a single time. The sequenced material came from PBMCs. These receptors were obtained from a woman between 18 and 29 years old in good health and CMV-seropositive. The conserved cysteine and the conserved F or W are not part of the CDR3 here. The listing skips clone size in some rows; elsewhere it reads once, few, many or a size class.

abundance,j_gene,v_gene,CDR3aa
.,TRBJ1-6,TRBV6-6,ASSYSLSGNSPLH
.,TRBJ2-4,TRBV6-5,ASSHTGQGNIQY
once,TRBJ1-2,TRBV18,ASSPETDSGYT
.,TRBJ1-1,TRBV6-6,ASSPREGNSEAF
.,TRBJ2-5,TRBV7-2,ASSRYSGQQETQY
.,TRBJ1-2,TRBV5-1,ATHPGSNYGYT
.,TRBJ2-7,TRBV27,ASSFGQSYEQY
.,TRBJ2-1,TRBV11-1,ASSTWTSGDEQF
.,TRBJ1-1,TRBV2,ASSASGNTEAF
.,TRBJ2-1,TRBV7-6,ASSPRSGGDEQF
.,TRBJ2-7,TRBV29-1,SVALLAGGPREQY
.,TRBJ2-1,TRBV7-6,ASSFRQVEAYNEQF
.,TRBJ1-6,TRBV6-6,ASSYSGQHNSPLH
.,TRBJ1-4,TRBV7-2,ASSLPRTGGGEKLF
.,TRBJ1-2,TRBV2,ASSPGNTNYGYT
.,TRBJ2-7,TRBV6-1,ASSEGDRAPYEQY
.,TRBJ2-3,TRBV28,ASSLSYTDTQY
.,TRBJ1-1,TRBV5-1,ASTNSNTEAF
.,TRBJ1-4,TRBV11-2,ASSFQGAANEKLF
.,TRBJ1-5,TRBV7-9,SSSLVLSRGQDQPQH
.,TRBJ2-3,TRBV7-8,ASSLPSRGGNTQY
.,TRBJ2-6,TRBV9,ASSVRSGRGQLTSGANVLT
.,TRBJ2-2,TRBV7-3,ASSLSTGAVYLNTGELF
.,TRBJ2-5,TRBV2,ASRENRGLQETQY
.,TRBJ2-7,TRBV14,ASSPGTGGFNEQY
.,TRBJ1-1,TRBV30,AWGTGGNTEAF
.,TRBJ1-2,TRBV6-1,ANRGGANYGYT
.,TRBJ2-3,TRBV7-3,ASSLTSGGADTQY
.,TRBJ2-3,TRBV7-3,ASSPGVLSTDTQY
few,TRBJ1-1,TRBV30,AWSIIPTGDTEAF
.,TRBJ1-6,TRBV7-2,ASSYVHHLYSPLH
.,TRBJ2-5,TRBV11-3,ASSLGQGNQETQY
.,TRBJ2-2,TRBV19,ASSIRGTGRTGELF
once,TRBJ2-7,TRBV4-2,ASSQEGGLDEQY
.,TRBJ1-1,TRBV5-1,ASSRDNGNTEAF
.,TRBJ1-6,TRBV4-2,ASSQDRSPSYNSPLH
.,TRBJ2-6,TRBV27,ASSLTTQGSGANVLT
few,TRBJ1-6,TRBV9,ASSPQLVNSPLH
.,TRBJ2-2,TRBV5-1,ASSFLRGDTGELF
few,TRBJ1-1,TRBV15,ATSSRLGPGNTEAF
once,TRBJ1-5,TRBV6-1,ASSEGQGDQPQH
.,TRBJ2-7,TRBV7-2,ASRSRTSGAYEQY
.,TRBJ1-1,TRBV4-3,ASSQDQARNTEAF
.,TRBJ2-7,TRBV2,ASSDGRPRTSGGLWYEQY
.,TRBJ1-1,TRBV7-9,ASSLLADEAF
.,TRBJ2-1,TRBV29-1,SVDPNGMDEQF
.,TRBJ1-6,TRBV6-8,ASSYSYGTTITSPLH
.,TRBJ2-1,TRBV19,ASSSPQGRGGQVEQF
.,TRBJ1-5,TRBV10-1,ASSYCPGFPSGNQPQH
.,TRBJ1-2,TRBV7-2,ASSHTYYGYT
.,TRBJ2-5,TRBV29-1,SAIPADRGQETQY
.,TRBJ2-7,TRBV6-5,ASSYSYRESYEQY
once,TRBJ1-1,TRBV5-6,ASSLSGIEAF
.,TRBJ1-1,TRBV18,ASSSSGQVSAEAF
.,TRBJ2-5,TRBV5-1,ASSFSSGGATETQY